This T cell receptor (beta chain) was recorded in a study of blood T cell repertoires in COVID-19. The CDR3 sequence is 13 residues long. The V gene end was trimmed by 6 bases and the J gene end by 3 bases; junction bases not matched to a gene: 1. Germline CDR1 and CDR2: SNHLY and FYNNEI. Profiled with immunoSEQ multiplex PCR; TCRdb holds only in-frame clones, not every one. The sample records over 120,000 clones, about four fifths being singletons. Sequencing was done on a sample of PBMCs or T cells enriched from blood (not recorded which). The clonotype comes from a man between 50 and 59 years old who had recovered from COVID-19. The chain combines TRBV2 with TRBJ1-3; 8 bases are a match to TRBD1. The CDR3 spells CASSDRGGNTIYF. The CDR3 DNA reads as TGTGCCAGCAGCGACAGGGGTGGAAACACCATATATTTT.